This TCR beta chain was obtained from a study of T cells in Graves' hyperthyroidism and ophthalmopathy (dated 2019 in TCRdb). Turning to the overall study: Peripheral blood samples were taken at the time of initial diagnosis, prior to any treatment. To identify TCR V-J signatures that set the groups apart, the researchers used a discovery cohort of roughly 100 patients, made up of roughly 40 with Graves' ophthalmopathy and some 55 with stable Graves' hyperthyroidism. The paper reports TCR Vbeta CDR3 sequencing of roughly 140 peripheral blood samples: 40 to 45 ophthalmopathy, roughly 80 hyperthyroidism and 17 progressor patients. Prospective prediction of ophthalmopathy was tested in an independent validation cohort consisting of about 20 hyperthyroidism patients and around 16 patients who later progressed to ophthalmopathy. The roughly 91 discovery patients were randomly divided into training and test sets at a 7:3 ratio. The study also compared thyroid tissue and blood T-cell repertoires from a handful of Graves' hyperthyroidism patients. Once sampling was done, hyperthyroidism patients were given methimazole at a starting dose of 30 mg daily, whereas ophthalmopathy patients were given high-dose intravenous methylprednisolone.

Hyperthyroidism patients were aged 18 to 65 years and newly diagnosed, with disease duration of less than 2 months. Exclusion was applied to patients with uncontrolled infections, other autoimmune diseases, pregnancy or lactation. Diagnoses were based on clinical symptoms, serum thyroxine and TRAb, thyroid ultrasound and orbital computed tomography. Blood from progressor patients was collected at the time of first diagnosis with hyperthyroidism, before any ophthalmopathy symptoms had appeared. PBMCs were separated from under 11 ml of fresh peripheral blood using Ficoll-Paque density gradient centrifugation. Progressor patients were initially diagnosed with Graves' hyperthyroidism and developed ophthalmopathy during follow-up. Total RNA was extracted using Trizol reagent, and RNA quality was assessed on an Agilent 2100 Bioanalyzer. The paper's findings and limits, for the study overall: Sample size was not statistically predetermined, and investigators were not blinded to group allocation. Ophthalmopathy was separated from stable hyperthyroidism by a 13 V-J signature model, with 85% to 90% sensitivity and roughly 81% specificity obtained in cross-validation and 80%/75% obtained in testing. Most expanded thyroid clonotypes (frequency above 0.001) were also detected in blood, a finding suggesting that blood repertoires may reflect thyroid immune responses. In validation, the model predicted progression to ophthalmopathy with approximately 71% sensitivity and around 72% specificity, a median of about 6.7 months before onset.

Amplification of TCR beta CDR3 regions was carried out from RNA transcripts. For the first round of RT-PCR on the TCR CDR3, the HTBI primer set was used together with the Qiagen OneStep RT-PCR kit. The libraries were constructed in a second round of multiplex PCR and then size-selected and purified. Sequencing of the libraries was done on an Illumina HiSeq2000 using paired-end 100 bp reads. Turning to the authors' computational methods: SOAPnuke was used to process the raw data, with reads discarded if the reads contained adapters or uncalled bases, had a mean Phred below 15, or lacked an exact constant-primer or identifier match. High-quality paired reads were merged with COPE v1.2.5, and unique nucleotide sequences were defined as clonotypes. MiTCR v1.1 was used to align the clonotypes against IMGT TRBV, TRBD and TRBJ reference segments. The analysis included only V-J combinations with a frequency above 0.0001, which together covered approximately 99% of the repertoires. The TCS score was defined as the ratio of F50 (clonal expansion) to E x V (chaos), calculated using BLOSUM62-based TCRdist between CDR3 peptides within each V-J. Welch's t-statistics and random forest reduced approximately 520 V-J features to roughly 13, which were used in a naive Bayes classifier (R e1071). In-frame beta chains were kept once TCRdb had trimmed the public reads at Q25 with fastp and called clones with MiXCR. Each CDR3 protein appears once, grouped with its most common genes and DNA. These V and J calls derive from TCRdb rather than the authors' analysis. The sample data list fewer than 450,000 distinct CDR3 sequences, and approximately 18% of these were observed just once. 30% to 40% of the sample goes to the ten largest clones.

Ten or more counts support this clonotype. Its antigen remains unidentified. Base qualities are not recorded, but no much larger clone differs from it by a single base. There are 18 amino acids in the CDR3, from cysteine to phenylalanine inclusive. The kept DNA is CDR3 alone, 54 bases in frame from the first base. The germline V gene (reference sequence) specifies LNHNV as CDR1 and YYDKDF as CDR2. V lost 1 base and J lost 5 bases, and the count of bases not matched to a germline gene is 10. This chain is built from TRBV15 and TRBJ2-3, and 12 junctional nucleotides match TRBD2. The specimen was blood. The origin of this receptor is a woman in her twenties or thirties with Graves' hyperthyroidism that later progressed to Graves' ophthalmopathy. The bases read TGTGCCACCAGCAGAGCGCGGCAGACTAGCGGGGGAGGAGATACGCAGTATTTT. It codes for CATSRARQTSGGGDTQYF.